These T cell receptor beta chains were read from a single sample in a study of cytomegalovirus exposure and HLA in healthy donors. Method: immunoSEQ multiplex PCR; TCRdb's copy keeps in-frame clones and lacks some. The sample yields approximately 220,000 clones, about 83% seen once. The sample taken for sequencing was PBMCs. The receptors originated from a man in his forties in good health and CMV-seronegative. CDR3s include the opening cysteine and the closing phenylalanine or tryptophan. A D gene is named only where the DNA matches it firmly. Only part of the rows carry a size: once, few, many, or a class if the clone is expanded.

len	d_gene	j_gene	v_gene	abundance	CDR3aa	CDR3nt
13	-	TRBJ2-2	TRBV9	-	CASSVVLTGELFF	TGTGCCAGCAGCGTAGTCTTGACCGGGGAGCTGTTTTTT
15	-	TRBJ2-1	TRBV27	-	CASTPGTRPYNEQFF	TGTGCCAGCACTCCGGGGACTCGTCCCTACAATGAGCAGTTCTTC
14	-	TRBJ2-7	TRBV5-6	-	CASSLEEGSYEQYF	TGTGCCAGCAGCTTGGAAGAGGGATCCTACGAGCAGTACTTC
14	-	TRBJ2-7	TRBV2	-	CASSELPGQGEQYF	TGTGCCAGCAGTGAATTGCCAGGTCAAGGCGAGCAGTACTTC
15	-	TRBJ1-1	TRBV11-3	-	CASSLGGLGNTEAFF	TGTGCCAGCAGCTTGGGGGGGCTTGGGAACACTGAAGCTTTCTTT
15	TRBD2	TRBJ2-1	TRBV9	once	CASSVVGTSGGEQFF	TGTGCCAGCAGCGTAGTCGGGACTAGCGGGGGTGAGCAGTTCTTC
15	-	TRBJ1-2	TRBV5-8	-	CASSLEGARNYGYTF	TGTGCCAGCAGCTTGGAAGGGGCGCGGAACTATGGCTACACCTTC
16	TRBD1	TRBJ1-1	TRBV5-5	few	CASSPGRTGGSTEAFF	TGTGCCAGCAGCCCGGGACGGACAGGGGGCTCCACTGAAGCTTTCTTT
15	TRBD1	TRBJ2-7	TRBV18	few	CASSPWDSPSYEQYF	TGTGCCAGCTCACCATGGGACAGCCCCTCCTACGAGCAGTACTTC
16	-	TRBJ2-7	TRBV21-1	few	CASTLGTGGFPYEQYF	TGTGCCAGCACGTTGGGAACGGGGGGCTTCCCCTACGAGCAGTACTTC
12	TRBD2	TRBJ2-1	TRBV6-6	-	CASTPSGNEQFF	TGTGCCAGCACCCCTAGCGGTAATGAGCAGTTCTTC
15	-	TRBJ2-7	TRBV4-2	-	CASSQTTGNSYEQYF	TGTGCCAGCAGCCAGACGACAGGAAACTCCTACGAGCAGTACTTC
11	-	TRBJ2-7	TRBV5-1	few	CASSLGLEQYF	TGCGCCAGCAGCTTGGGTCTCGAGCAGTACTTC
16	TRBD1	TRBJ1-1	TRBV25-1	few	CASSDPRQGAGTEAFF	TGTGCCAGCAGTGACCCCCGGCAGGGGGCGGGCACTGAAGCTTTCTTT
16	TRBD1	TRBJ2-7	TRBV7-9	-	CASSFANRGPLYEQYF	TGTGCCAGCAGCTTCGCGAACAGGGGGCCCCTCTACGAGCAGTACTTC
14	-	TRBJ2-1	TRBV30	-	CAWSVHRSGHEQFF	TGTGCCTGGAGTGTACACCGGAGCGGCCATGAGCAGTTCTTC
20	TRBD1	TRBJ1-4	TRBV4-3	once	CASSQEPPGQGILRDEKLFF	TGCGCCAGCAGCCAAGAACCACCGGGACAGGGGATATTGAGGGATGAAAAACTGTTTTTT
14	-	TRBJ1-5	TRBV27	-	CASSLEASNQPQHF	TGTGCCAGCAGTTTAGAAGCTAGCAATCAGCCCCAGCATTTT
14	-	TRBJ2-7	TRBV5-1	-	CASSLAGTYYEQYF	TGCGCCAGCAGCTTGGCGGGGACATACTACGAGCAGTACTTC
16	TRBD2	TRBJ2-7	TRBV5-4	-	CASSPGTSGGYYEQYF	TGTGCCAGCAGCCCCGGGACTAGCGGGGGTTACTACGAGCAGTACTTC
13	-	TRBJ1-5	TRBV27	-	CASSSRGNQPQHF	TGTGCCAGCAGTTCTCGGGGCAATCAGCCCCAGCATTTT
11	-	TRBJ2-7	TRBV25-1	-	CASTGNYEQYF	TGTGCCAGCACAGGGAACTACGAGCAGTACTTC
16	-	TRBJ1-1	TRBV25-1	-	CASSGGLGQGLPEAFF	TGTGCCAGCAGTGGGGGGTTGGGGCAGGGGTTACCTGAAGCTTTCTTT
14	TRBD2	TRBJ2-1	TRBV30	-	CAWTGGSGINEQFF	TGTGCCTGGACCGGCGGGAGCGGGATCAATGAGCAGTTCTTC
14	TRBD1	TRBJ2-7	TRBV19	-	CASSTTGTGNEQYF	TGTGCCAGTAGTACTACCGGGACAGGGAACGAGCAGTACTTC
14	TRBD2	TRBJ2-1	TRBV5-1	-	CATSGGGIYNEQFF	TGCGCCACTTCGGGCGGGGGAATCTACAATGAGCAGTTCTTC
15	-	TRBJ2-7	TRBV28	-	CASTPLTGKATGQYF	TGTGCCAGCACCCCGCTAACAGGGAAGGCTACGGGGCAGTACTTC
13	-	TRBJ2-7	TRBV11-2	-	CASSLGKRWEQYF	TGTGCCAGCAGCTTAGGGAAGCGGTGGGAGCAGTACTTC
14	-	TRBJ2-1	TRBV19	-	CASSIAPQAPEQFF	TGTGCCAGTAGTATAGCCCCCCAAGCACCTGAGCAGTTCTTC
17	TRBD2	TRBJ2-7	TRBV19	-	CASSSRTSGRPLGEQYF	TGTGCCAGTAGTTCTCGGACTAGCGGGAGGCCCCTCGGCGAGCAGTACTTC
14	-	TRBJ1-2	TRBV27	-	CASSPKGEGYGYTF	TGTGCCAGCAGTCCAAAGGGGGAGGGGTATGGCTACACCTTC
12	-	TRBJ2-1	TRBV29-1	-	CSDEGVDNEQFF	TGCAGCGATGAGGGAGTGGACAATGAGCAGTTCTTC
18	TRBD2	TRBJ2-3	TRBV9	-	CASGWGLAGDLSTDTQYF	TGTGCCAGCGGGTGGGGGCTAGCGGGGGACCTGAGCACAGATACGCAGTATTTT
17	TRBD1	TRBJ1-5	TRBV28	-	CASSSRQGRLENQPQHF	TGTGCCAGCAGTTCCCGACAGGGGCGGTTGGAGAATCAGCCCCAGCATTTT
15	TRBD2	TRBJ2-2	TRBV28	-	CASTRGGANTGELFF	TGTGCCAGCACTCGGGGGGGAGCTAACACCGGGGAGCTGTTTTTT
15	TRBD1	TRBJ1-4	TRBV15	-	CATSGQGGTNEKLFF	TGTGCCACCAGTGGACAGGGTGGCACTAATGAAAAACTGTTTTTT
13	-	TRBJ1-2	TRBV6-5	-	CASSRRPPGGYTF	TGTGCCAGCAGTCGACGACCACCGGGTGGCTACACCTTC
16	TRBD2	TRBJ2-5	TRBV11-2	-	CASRATLAGAQETQYF	TGTGCCAGCAGGGCTACTCTAGCGGGAGCCCAAGAGACCCAGTACTTC
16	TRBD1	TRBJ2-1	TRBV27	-	CASSLSSGTVYNEQFF	TGTGCCAGCAGTCTTTCCTCCGGGACAGTCTACAATGAGCAGTTCTTC
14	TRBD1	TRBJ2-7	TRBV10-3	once	CAINTGTDLGEQYF	TGTGCCATCAATACCGGGACAGACCTTGGCGAGCAGTACTTC
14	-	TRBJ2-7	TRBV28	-	CASSLLVLSDEQYF	TGTGCCAGCAGTTTACTAGTTTTATCCGACGAGCAGTACTTC
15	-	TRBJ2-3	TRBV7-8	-	CASSSGQKSTDTQYF	TGTGCCAGCAGCTCCGGACAGAAAAGCACAGATACGCAGTATTTT
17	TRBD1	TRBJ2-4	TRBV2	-	CASSLDDRAGTKNIQYF	TGTGCCAGCAGTCTAGACGACAGGGCTGGGACCAAAAACATTCAGTACTTC
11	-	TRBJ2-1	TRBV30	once	CAWSPAGEQFF	TGTGCCTGGAGTCCCGCGGGTGAGCAGTTCTTC
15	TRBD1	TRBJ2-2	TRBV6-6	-	CASSRRDRQHGELFF	TGTGCCAGCAGCCGTCGGGACAGGCAACACGGGGAGCTGTTTTTT
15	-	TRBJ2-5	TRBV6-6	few	CASSYSKWGHETQYF	TGTGCCAGCAGTTACTCGAAGTGGGGGCATGAGACCCAGTACTTC